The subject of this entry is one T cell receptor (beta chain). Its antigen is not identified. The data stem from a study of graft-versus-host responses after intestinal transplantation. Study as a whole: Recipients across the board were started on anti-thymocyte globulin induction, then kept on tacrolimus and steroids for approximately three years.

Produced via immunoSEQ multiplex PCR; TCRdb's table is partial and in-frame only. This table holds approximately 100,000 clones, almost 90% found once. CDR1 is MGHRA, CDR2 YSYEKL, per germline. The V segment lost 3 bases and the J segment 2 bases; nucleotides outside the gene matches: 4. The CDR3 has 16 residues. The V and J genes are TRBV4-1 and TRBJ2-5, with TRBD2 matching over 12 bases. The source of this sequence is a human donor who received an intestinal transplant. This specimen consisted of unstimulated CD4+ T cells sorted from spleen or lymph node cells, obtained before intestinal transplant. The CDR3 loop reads CASSHRLAGEQETQYF. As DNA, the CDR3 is TGCGCCAGCAGCCACCGACTAGCGGGGGAGCAAGAGACCCAGTACTTC.